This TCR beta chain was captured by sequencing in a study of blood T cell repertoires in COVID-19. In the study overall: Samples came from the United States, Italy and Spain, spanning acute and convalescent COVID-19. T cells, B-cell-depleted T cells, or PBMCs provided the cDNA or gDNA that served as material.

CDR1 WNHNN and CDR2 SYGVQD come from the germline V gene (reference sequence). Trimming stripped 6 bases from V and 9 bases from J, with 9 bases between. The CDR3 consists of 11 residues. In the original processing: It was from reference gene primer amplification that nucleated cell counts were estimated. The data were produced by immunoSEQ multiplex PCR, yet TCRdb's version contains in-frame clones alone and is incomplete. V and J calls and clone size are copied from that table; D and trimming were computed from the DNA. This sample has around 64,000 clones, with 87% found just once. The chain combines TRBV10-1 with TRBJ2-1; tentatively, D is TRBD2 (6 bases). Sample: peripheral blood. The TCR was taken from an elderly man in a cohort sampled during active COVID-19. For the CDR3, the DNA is TGCGCCAGCAGGGGAGGAGGTGAGCAGTTCTTC. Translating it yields CASRGGGEQFF.